Included here is one TCR beta chain sequence, with context. Antigen: not known. With 60 Vbeta and 13 Jbeta primers, the PCR was carried out. Study processing details: In a later analysis, of tens of millions of unique beta chains, some 10 million appeared in at least two donors. The data were produced by immunoSEQ multiplex PCR, yet TCRdb's version contains in-frame clones alone and is incomplete. The D gene and trimming were derived from the DNA, and the V and J assignments and clone size from that table. The sample lists fewer than 250,000 clones, approximately 88% seen once, with more than 0.6% in the top ten. This entry comes from a study of cytomegalovirus exposure and HLA in healthy donors. The wider study: Unique TCR beta sequences numbering 95 million to 130 million came from around 180 million T cells in an earlier analysis.

Germline V gives CDR1 LNHDA, CDR2 SQIVND (reference sequence). This CDR3 has 13 amino acids. The ends lost 8 bases at V and 3 bases at J; junction bases unmatched: 7. Study conclusions and caveats: Among TCR beta chains, those listed as cytomegalovirus-associated numbered over 150. One variant, a missense change in DCLRE1C, was linked in a later analysis to TCR beta V- and J-gene trimming.

The origin of this receptor is a boy between 2 and 10 years old in good health and CMV-seronegative. Sequencing input: PBMCs. The genes are TRBV19 and TRBJ2-7, with 7 bases identical to TRBD2. The CDR3 nucleotides read TGTGCCAGTCGCCCGACTAGCAGCTACGAGCAGTACTTC. This translates into CASRPTSSYEQYF.